This T cell receptor beta chain stems from a study of blood T cell repertoires in COVID-19. In the study overall: Some COVID-19 samples were acute and others convalescent; all came from the United States, Italy and Spain. From T cells, B-cell-depleted T cells, or PBMCs came the material, which was cDNA or gDNA.

The CDR3 runs 14 residues. Trimming pared 6 bases from V and 7 bases from J, leaving 13 bases between. Per germline, CDR1 MNHEY and CDR2 SMNVEV (reference sequence). Authors' methods: The assay estimated nucleated cells by amplifying reference gene primers. TCRdb's table, derived via immunoSEQ multiplex PCR, lists solely in-frame clones and lacks some. V, J and clone size derive from that table, while D and trimming were established from the DNA sequence. This table has 200,000 to 300,000 clones, roughly nine tenths appearing once. The sample comprised peripheral blood. J is TRBJ1-6 and V is TRBV27, with a weak D call TRBD1 (5 bases). The TCR originated in a man aged 60 to 69 who had recovered from COVID-19. Here the CDR3 DNA reads TGTGCCAGCAGCAAGACAGCGCTCAATTCACCCCTCCACTTT. This sequence encodes CASSKTALNSPLHF.